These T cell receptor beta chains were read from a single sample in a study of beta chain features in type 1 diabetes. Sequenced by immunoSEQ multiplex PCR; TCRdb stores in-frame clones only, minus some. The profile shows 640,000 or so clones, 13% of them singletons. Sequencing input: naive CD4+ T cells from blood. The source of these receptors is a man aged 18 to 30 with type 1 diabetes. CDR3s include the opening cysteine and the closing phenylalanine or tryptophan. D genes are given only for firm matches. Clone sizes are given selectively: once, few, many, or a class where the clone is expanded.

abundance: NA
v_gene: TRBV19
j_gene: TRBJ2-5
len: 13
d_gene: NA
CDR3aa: CASRRQQEETQYF
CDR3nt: TGTGCCAGTAGACGACAACAGGAGGAGACCCAGTACTTC

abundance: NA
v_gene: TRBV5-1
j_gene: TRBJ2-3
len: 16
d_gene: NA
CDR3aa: CASSLEAPLATDTQYF
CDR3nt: TGCGCCAGCAGCCTAGAAGCCCCACTAGCAACAGATACGCAGTATTTT

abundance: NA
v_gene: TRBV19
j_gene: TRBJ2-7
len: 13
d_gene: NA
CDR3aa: CASSTLPGTEQYF
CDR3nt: TGTGCCAGTAGTACCTTACCGGGGACCGAGCAGTACTTC

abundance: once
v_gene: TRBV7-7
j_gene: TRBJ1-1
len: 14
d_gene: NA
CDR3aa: CASSLVVGNTEAFF
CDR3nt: TGTGCTAGCAGCTTAGTCGTGGGGAACACTGAAGCTTTCTTT

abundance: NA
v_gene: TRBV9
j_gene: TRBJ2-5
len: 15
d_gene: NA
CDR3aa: CASSVNVAPQETQYF
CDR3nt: TGTGCCAGCAGCGTAAATGTTGCTCCCCAAGAGACCCAGTACTTC

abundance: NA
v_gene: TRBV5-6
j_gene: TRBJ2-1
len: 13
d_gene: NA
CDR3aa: CASSLGTGNEQFF
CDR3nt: TGTGCCAGCAGCTTGGGGACGGGGAATGAGCAGTTCTTC

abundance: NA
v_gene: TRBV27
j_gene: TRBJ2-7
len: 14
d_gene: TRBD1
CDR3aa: CASSSPGQGVVQYF
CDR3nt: TGTGCCAGCAGTTCCCCGGGACAGGGGGTCGTGCAGTACTTC

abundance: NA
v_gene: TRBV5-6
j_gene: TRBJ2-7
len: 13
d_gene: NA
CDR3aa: CASSFGTTYEQYF
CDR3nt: TGTGCCAGCAGCTTCGGGACAACCTACGAGCAGTACTTC

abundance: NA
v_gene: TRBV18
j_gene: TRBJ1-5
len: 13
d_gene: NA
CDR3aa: CASSGDNNQPQHF
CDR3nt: TGTGCCAGCTCAGGGGATAACAATCAGCCCCAGCATTTT

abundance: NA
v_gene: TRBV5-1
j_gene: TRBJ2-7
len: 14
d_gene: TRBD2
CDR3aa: CASSPAGEGEEQYF
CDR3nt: TGCGCCAGCAGCCCGGCCGGGGAGGGTGAGGAGCAGTACTTC

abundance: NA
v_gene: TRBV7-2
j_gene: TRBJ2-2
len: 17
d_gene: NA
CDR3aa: CASSLGRDTTDTGELFF
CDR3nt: TGTGCCAGCAGCTTAGGGCGGGACACGACCGACACCGGGGAGCTGTTTTTT

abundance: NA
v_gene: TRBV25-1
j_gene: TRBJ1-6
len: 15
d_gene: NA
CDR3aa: CASSEYGGNSSPLHF
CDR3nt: TGTGCCAGCAGTGAATATGGGGGGAATAGTTCACCCCTCCACTTT

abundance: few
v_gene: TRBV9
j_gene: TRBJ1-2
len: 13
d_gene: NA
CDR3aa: CASSVNSYRGYTF
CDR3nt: TGTGCCAGCAGCGTTAACTCGTATCGCGGCTACACCTTC

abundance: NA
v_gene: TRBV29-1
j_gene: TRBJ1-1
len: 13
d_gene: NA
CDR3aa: CSVVGARGTEAFF
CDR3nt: TGCAGCGTCGTCGGGGCGCGCGGCACTGAAGCTTTCTTT

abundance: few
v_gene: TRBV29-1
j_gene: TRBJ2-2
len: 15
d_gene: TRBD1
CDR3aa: CSVVDRGRETGELFF
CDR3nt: TGCAGCGTTGTAGACAGGGGGCGCGAAACCGGGGAGCTGTTTTTT

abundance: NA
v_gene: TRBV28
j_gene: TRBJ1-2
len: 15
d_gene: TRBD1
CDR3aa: CASRIGQGEYYGYTF
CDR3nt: TGTGCCAGCAGAATAGGACAGGGGGAGTACTATGGCTACACCTTC

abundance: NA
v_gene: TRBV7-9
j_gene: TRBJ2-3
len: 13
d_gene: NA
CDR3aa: CASSLLYADTQYF
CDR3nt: TGTGCCAGCAGCCTCCTATATGCAGATACGCAGTATTTT

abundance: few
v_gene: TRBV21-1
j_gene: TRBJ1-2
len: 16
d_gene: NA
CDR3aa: CASSNGRDRALYGYTF
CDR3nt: TGTGCCAGCAGCAACGGACGGGACAGGGCTCTTTATGGCTACACCTTC

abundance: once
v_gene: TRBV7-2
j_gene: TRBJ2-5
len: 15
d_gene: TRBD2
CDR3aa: CASSPSGDRGGTQYF
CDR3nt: TGTGCCAGCAGCCCGAGCGGGGACCGGGGGGGGACCCAGTACTTC

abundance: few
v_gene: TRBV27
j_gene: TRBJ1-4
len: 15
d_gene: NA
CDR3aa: CASSPRDATNEKLFF
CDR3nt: TGTGCCAGCAGCCCCCGGGATGCAACTAATGAAAAACTGTTTTTT